These T cell receptor beta chains were read from a single sample in a study of blood T cell repertoires in COVID-19. Produced via immunoSEQ multiplex PCR; TCRdb's table is partial and in-frame only. The profile shows about 140,000 clones, roughly 89% of them singletons. Sequenced sample: peripheral blood. These receptors were collected from a middle-aged woman with acute or convalescent COVID-19. CDR3s include the opening cysteine and the closing phenylalanine or tryptophan. The D gene is left open where the match is weak. Size is omitted from some rows. Given values are once, few, many or a class for expanded clones.

v_gene,j_gene,abundance,d_gene,len,CDR3aa,CDR3nt
TRBV10-3,TRBJ1-2,.,.,12,CAISEGGVGYTF,TGTGCCATCAGTGAAGGAGGGGTAGGCTACACCTTC
TRBV9,TRBJ1-3,.,.,16,CASSVGYSGAGNTIYF,TGTGCCAGCAGCGTAGGCTACTCAGGGGCGGGAAACACCATATATTTT
TRBV7-2,TRBJ1-5,.,.,18,CASSASSPHRPSNQPQHF,TGTGCCAGCAGCGCCAGTAGCCCCCACAGGCCTAGCAATCAGCCCCAGCATTTT
TRBV6-5,TRBJ2-1,.,TRBD2,15,CASTLTSGGDNEQFF,TGTGCCAGCACCCTGACTAGCGGGGGGGACAATGAGCAGTTCTTC
TRBV24-1,TRBJ2-7,.,TRBD1,15,CATSDSGTGGSEQYF,TGTGCCACCAGCGACTCCGGGACAGGGGGTTCCGAGCAGTACTTC
TRBV12-3/TRBV12-4,TRBJ2-3,once,.,13,CASSLSSADTQYF,TGTGCCAGCAGTTTGAGTTCGGCAGATACGCAGTATTTT
TRBV4-2,TRBJ2-5,.,.,15,CASSQDALGGETQYF,TGTGCCAGCAGCCAAGATGCGTTGGGGGGAGAGACCCAGTACTTC
TRBV6-2/TRBV6-3,TRBJ2-1,.,TRBD2,16,CASSYFAGGPNNEQFF,TGTGCCAGCAGTTACTTTGCGGGAGGTCCCAACAATGAGCAGTTCTTC
TRBV4-1,TRBJ1-1,.,.,13,CASSPPADTEAFF,TGCGCCAGCAGCCCCCCGGCGGACACTGAAGCTTTCTTT
TRBV7-2,TRBJ2-7,once,TRBD1,15,CASSSRPGQNNEQYF,TGTGCCAGCAGCTCGCGACCGGGACAGAACAACGAGCAGTACTTC
TRBV30,TRBJ2-5,once,TRBD2,15,CAWSSGAGGLETQYF,TGTGCCTGGAGTTCCGGAGCGGGGGGGCTAGAGACCCAGTACTTC
TRBV7-2,TRBJ1-4,.,.,13,CASSYSTNEKLFF,TGTGCCAGCAGCTACTCAACTAATGAAAAACTGTTTTTT
TRBV21-1,TRBJ2-6,.,.,16,CASHPLKSSGANVLTF,TGTGCCAGCCACCCTCTTAAGAGCTCTGGGGCCAACGTCCTGACTTTC
TRBV3-1/TRBV3-2,TRBJ1-2,few,.,13,CASSQLGGTGYTF,TGTGCCAGCAGCCAGTTGGGGGGTACTGGCTACACCTTC
TRBV9,TRBJ2-5,.,TRBD1,15,CASSVAWTGHGTQYF,TGTGCCAGCAGCGTAGCTTGGACAGGGCACGGGACCCAGTACTTC
TRBV10-3,TRBJ2-7,.,.,16,CAISETGIASNDEQYF,TGTGCCATCAGTGAAACAGGAATCGCTTCCAACGACGAGCAGTACTTC
TRBV28,TRBJ1-2,.,.,14,CASSPVGADGGYTF,TGTGCCAGCAGTCCGGTTGGGGCGGATGGGGGCTACACCTTC
TRBV5-5,TRBJ1-5,.,.,14,CASSWGQGFEPQHF,TGTGCCAGCAGCTGGGGTCAGGGGTTTGAGCCCCAGCATTTT
TRBV9,TRBJ2-3,.,TRBD2,15,CASGLLAGGIDTQYF,TGTGCCAGCGGGCTCCTAGCGGGAGGGATAGATACGCAGTATTTT
TRBV30,TRBJ2-1,.,TRBD2,14,CAWTISGNQNEQFF,TGTGCCTGGACTATTAGCGGGAATCAAAATGAGCAGTTCTTC
TRBV3-1/TRBV3-2,TRBJ1-1,.,.,13,CASSQGLGTEAFF,TGTGCCAGCAGCCAAGGTCTCGGCACTGAAGCTTTCTTT
TRBV5-1,TRBJ2-7,.,.,14,CASSLGTAIYEQYF,TGCGCCAGCAGCTTGGGGACAGCAATCTACGAGCAGTACTTC
TRBV11-2,TRBJ2-2,.,.,19,CASSLGPTGAGEDTGELFF,TGTGCCAGCAGCTTAGGCCCCACGGGGGCGGGAGAGGACACCGGGGAGCTGTTTTTT
TRBV27,TRBJ2-2,.,TRBD1,15,CASSLRQGAAGELFF,TGTGCCAGCAGTTTGCGACAGGGGGCTGCCGGGGAGCTGTTTTTT
TRBV3-1/TRBV3-2,TRBJ1-1,few,.,16,CASSPLLGSAHTEAFF,TGTGCCAGCAGCCCCCTTCTGGGGAGCGCCCACACTGAAGCTTTCTTT
TRBV9,TRBJ2-5,.,.,14,CASSVAGSKETQYF,TGTGCCAGCAGCGTAGCGGGTTCAAAAGAGACCCAGTACTTC
TRBV14,TRBJ2-1,.,.,16,CASSQERGLSYNEQFF,TGTGCCAGCAGCCAAGAACGAGGGCTCTCCTACAATGAGCAGTTCTTC
TRBV5-1,TRBJ2-3,once,.,14,CASSFGGRADTQYF,TGCGCCAGCAGCTTCGGCGGGCGGGCAGATACGCAGTATTTT
TRBV29-1,TRBJ1-1,.,.,12,CSVEGEDTEAFF,TGCAGCGTTGAGGGGGAGGATACTGAAGCTTTCTTT
TRBV4-1,TRBJ2-3,.,TRBD2,18,CASSQAPYDLAGSDTQYF,TGCGCCAGCAGCCAAGCCCCTTATGACCTAGCGGGATCAGATACGCAGTATTTT
TRBV2,TRBJ1-1,.,TRBD1,14,CASILDRGNTEAFF,TGTGCCAGCATCCTCGACAGGGGTAACACTGAAGCTTTCTTT
TRBV18,TRBJ2-6,.,.,16,CASSPGGAAGANVLTF,TGTGCCAGCTCACCGGGGGGGGCCGCGGGGGCCAACGTCCTGACTTTC
TRBV13,TRBJ2-3,.,.,15,CASSLGLEDTDTQYF,TGTGCCAGCAGCCTCGGACTGGAAGACACAGATACGCAGTATTTT
TRBV10-3,TRBJ2-7,.,.,14,CAISESVGAYEQYF,TGTGCCATCAGTGAGTCGGTCGGGGCCTACGAGCAGTACTTC
TRBV7-2,TRBJ1-2,many,TRBD1,16,CASTLQGGPSNYGYTF,TGTGCCAGCACCCTACAGGGGGGACCCTCTAACTATGGCTACACCTTC
TRBV25-1,TRBJ2-2,.,TRBD2,17,CASSLTSGSFDTGELFF,TGTGCCAGCAGCCTAACTAGCGGGAGTTTTGACACCGGGGAGCTGTTTTTT
TRBV4-1,TRBJ1-1,.,TRBD1,15,CASTRDRVLNTEAFF,TGCGCCAGCACCCGGGACAGGGTGTTGAACACTGAAGCTTTCTTT
TRBV6-2/TRBV6-3,TRBJ2-1,.,TRBD2,16,CASSYSRLAAYNEQFF,TGTGCCAGCAGTTACTCGAGGCTAGCGGCCTACAATGAGCAGTTCTTC